One TCR beta chain is described in this entry. No cognate antigen has been identified for it. Base qualities were left out, and no much larger clone turns up one base away. TCRbeta CDR3 regions were amplified from genomic DNA by means of the immunoSEQ Assay, a bias-controlled multiplex PCR. The published analysis was carried out like this. Nucleated cell counts per sample were estimated from amplification of reference gene primers within the assay. To quantify the absolute abundance of each unique TCRbeta CDR3 rearrangement, sequence reads were collapsed and filtered. Productive Simpson clonality was computed per sample as the square root of Simpson's diversity index over productive rearrangements. Held by TCRdb, this immuneACCESS table contains in-frame sequences only and omits some clones. Under half of the omission traces to an unresolved V gene where checked; the cause of the rest is unknown. V, J and clone size are taken as reported in that table, and D and trimming were inferred from the DNA itself. The sample table holds some 320,000 clones, of which 85% were seen once. The ten biggest clones cover under 2% of the sample.

In the prospective study, participants were 18 to 89 years old, resided in around 25 geographic areas of the United States, and were enrolled through a virtual design. To assign participants to cohorts, the prospective study relied on clinical history that participants themselves reported in a screening survey and a study questionnaire. Exposed participants had been in contact with someone with a PCR-confirmed or clinician-diagnosed COVID-19 case within 2 weeks of study entry. Mobile phlebotomists in the prospective study collected whole blood, serum and a nasopharyngeal or oropharyngeal swab from every participant. Additional blood draws and questionnaires over an approximately two-month period could optionally be provided by prospective study participants. Prospective study blood samples were shipped either frozen or at room temperature before DNA extraction. This sample was taken from a study of blood T cell repertoires in COVID-19 (dated by TCRdb to 2019 to 2021). Looking at the study overall: The collaborator samples originated in the United States, Italy and Spain and spanned the acute and convalescent phases of COVID-19. The repertoires were made available in a free public database intended to serve as a resource for research on the immune response to SARS-CoV-2. The sample metadata nearly always contained a de-identified subject ID, COVID-19 status, age in years and sex. Subjects who had been exposed to COVID-19, were actively infected with it, or had recovered from it provided the deeply sampled blood TCRbeta repertoires that made up the dataset. The samples were drawn from the first 160 participants of the ongoing ImmuneRACE study and from more than 1,000 subjects provided by 6 global collaborators. Where available, HLA class I and class II types were obtained from metadata supplied by the sample provider rather than from assay-based typing. The material from the prospective study consisted of cDNA or gDNA derived from T cells, B-cell-depleted T cells, or PBMCs.

General conclusions and limits of the study: The quantity of clinical and demographic metadata differed by source and by participant and was supplied without curation.

The junction shows trimming of 5 bases on V and 2 bases on J, and the gene matches do not reach 7 bases of it. Including cysteine and phenylalanine, the CDR3 has 16 amino acids. The sequence is cut down to CDR3 DNA, 48 bases in frame from base 1. From the germline V gene (reference sequence), CDR1 is SEHNR and CDR2 is FQNEAQ. Sample: PBMCs or T cells enriched from blood (not recorded which). This TCR derives from a woman aged 25 to 45 who had been exposed to COVID-19. This receptor chain uses TRBV7-9 and TRBJ1-3, and 9 bases in between align with TRBD1. DNA sequence: TGTGCCAGCAGCCCGGGGGACAGGGTACCTGGAAACACCATATATTTT. Translated, it gives CASSPGDRVPGNTIYF.